The 15 T cell receptor beta chains below come from one sample, sequenced in a study of blood T cell repertoires in COVID-19. Generated by immunoSEQ multiplex PCR, the TCRdb table keeps only in-frame clones and is missing some. This sample yields 70,000 to 95,000 clones, of which 85% are seen a single time; 10% to 15% belongs to the top ten. Sequencing was carried out using peripheral blood. The receptors originated from a woman in her 70s with active or convalescent COVID-19.

The chain uses TRBV6-6 and TRBJ2-7; 13 bases are shared with TRBD2. The CDR3 consists of 16 residues. Germline lookup yields CDR1 MNHNY and CDR2 SVGAGI (reference sequence). V shed 0 bases and J 2 bases; nucleotides not matched to a gene: 1. CDR3 DNA: TGTGCCAGCAGTTACTCCGGGACTAGCGGGGCCTACGAGCAGTACTTC. Its protein product is CASSYSGTSGAYEQYF.

The V call is TRBV3-1 (or the pseudogene TRBV3-2), the J call TRBJ1-2; D call uncertain. The V end was cut by 2 bases, the J end by 8 bases, with 9 bases between. Germline V lookup: CDR1 LGHDT, CDR2 YNNKEL (reference sequence). The CDR3 sequence is 12 residues long. This CDR3 reads CASSQTKEGYTF. In DNA, the CDR3 is TGTGCCAGCAGCCAAACTAAGGAGGGCTACACCTTC.

This rearrangement joins TRBV6-4 to TRBJ2-6; possible D gene TRBD2, 7 bases. The germline CDR1 and CDR2 sequences are MRHNA and SNTAGT. CDR3 length equals 18 residues. Trimming pared 3 bases from V and 0 bases from J, leaving 15 bases between. The CDR3 coding sequence is TGTGCCAGCAGTGAAATGGGAGGGGGTTTCTCTGGGGCCAACGTCCTGACTTTC. It yields the protein CASSEMGGGFSGANVLTF.

This chain links TRBV20-1 with TRBJ2-5; tentative D call: TRBD2 (6 bases). V lost 3 bases and J lost 1, with 18 bases in between. This CDR3 contains 16 residues. Germline V gives CDR1 DFQATT, CDR2 SNEGSKA (reference sequence). DNA for the CDR3: TGCAGTGCTAGTGAGGCAATCGCGGGGACCCAAGAGACCCAGTACTTC. It is translated as CSASEAIAGTQETQYF.

V and J are TRBV4-2 and TRBJ2-3; TRBD1 agrees at 7 bases. Germline CDR1 reads LGHNA; CDR2 reads YNFKEQ. Germline trimming cut 2 bases from V and 2 bases from J; bases unmatched to any gene: 4. This CDR3 is 15 amino acids long. For the CDR3, the DNA is TGTGCCAGCAGCCAATCACAGGGGTACACAGATACGCAGTATTTT. This sequence encodes CASSQSQGYTDTQYF.

The chain couples TRBV6-2 or TRBV6-3 to TRBJ2-5; 13 bases match TRBD2. V was clipped by 5 bases and J by 2 bases; unmatched bases: 2. This CDR3 contains 15 residues. The germline gives CDR1 MNHEY, CDR2 SVGEGT. CDR3 protein: CASSRGLAGQETQYF. The DNA of the CDR3 is TGTGCCAGCAGTAGGGGACTAGCGGGGCAAGAGACCCAGTACTTC.

This clone was picked up a small number of times. The chain is built from TRBV29-1 and TRBJ1-1; D is undetermined. The CDR3 runs to 13 residues. Trimming took 2 bases from V and 1 from J, leaving 8 bases between them. In germline, CDR1 is SQVTM, CDR2 ANQGSEA. CDR3 sequence (DNA): TGCAGCGTTGAAAGTGCGCCGAACACTGAAGCTTTCTTT. This codes for CSVESAPNTEAFF.

The chain combines TRBV27 with TRBJ1-2; possible D gene TRBD1, 5 bases. Trimming removed 10 bases from V and 5 bases from J, with 20 bases in between. This CDR3 comprises 14 residues. Germline V gene data show CDR1 as MNHEY and CDR2 as SMNVEV (reference sequence). DNA of the CDR3: TGTGCCAACCAGGCCGGGACCGCGGGGTATGGCTACACCTTC. Protein: CANQAGTAGYGYTF.

The chain carries TRBV7-2 and TRBJ1-1, with 7 bases that match TRBD1. The J segment lost 4 bases and the V segment lost 2 bases, leaving 13 bases of the junction unmatched. Looked up from germline, CDR1 is SGHTA and CDR2 is FQGNSA. The CDR3 is 17 residues long. For the CDR3, the DNA is TGTGCCAGCAGCTTACATAGACAGGGCGGAGAGGGCACTGAAGCTTTCTTT. Translating it yields CASSLHRQGGEGTEAFF.

This chain links TRBV23-1 with TRBJ1-4; 8 positions match TRBD1. TRBV23-1 qualifies as an ORF whose function is uncertain. CDR3 size: 15 residues. The trim removed 7 bases at V and 5 bases at J, leaving 9 bases unmatched. The CDR3 sequence is CASNPYRDRNEKLFF. The CDR3 nucleotides are TGCGCCAGCAATCCATACCGGGACAGGAATGAAAAACTGTTTTTT.

The V call is TRBV6-1, the J call TRBJ1-1; D is ambiguous. V shed 8 bases and J shed 3 bases, with 7 bases lying between them. The CDR3 loop spans 11 amino acids. The V gene's germline CDR1 is MNHNS and CDR2 SASEGT. For the CDR3, the DNA is TGTGCCAGCCGGGGAGACACTGAAGCTTTCTTT. It yields the protein CASRGDTEAFF.

The chain couples TRBV19 to TRBJ2-7; D possibly corresponds to TRBD1 (6 bases). Germline CDR1 and CDR2: LNHDA and SQIVND (reference sequence). This CDR3 is built from 15 residues. Trimming took off 6 bases at V and 1 base at J, with 16 bases between the two ends. CDR3 loop: CASRDPGERSYEQYF. As DNA, the CDR3 is TGTGCCAGTAGGGATCCAGGGGAGCGATCCTACGAGCAGTACTTC.

The rearrangement links TRBV7-2 to TRBJ1-1, with 8 bases lining up with TRBD1. With 4 bases clipped from V and 4 bases from J, the junction kept 2 bases outside the gene matches. This CDR3 spans 13 amino acids. Germline assignment: CDR1 SGHTA and CDR2 FQGNSA. CDR3 bases: TGTGCCAGCAGCTCACAGGGGGGCACTGAAGCTTTCTTT. This encodes CASSSQGGTEAFF.

The V gene is TRBV7-2, the J gene TRBJ1-4; D is ambiguous. Looked up from germline, CDR1 is SGHTA and CDR2 is FQGNSA. The CDR3 contains 14 residues. V gave up 1 base and J gave up 3 bases, with 6 bases separating them. The CDR3 DNA reads as TGTGCCAGCAGCTTAGAACAGTCTAATGAAAAACTGTTTTTT. Translating it yields CASSLEQSNEKLFF.

This chain links TRBV6-5 with TRBJ1-5, with 7 nucleotides matching TRBD1. The J segment lost 0 bases and the V segment lost 5 bases, leaving 4 bases of the junction unmatched. The CDR3 is 15 residues long. CDR1 MNHEY and CDR2 SVGAGI come from the germline V gene. The CDR3 here is CASSRTGDSNQPQHF. In DNA, the CDR3 is TGTGCCAGCAGTAGGACAGGTGATAGCAATCAGCCCCAGCATTTT.